This T cell receptor (beta chain) was identified in a study of T-cell memory formation after mild COVID-19 (dated by TCRdb to the early 2020s). For context, the study as a whole: TCR sequence clusters from the two donors were largely donor specific. Longitudinal TCRalpha and TCRbeta repertoire sequencing tracked T-cell clones expanding and contracting after mild COVID-19 in two donors. Two young, previously healthy adult volunteers, one female and one male, were included in the cohort.

Ficoll-Paque density gradient centrifugation was the method used to isolate PBMCs. Concerning this clonotype itself: Its antigen remains unidentified. Base qualities are not provided; no much larger clone lies one nucleotide away.

These reads were obtained on an Illumina NovaSeq 6000. cDNA libraries for TCRalpha and TCRbeta were prepared by 5'RACE using constant-segment primers, with sample barcodes and unique molecular identifiers added. Trizol reagent was used to extract RNA from every sample. The libraries were amplified in two PCR steps, and the second step added a second sample barcode and Illumina TruSeq adapters. The libraries were sequenced on an Illumina NovaSeq using 2 x 150 bp paired-end reads. As for the original processing: With migec v1.2.7, reads were demultiplexed and then collapsed into UMI-guided consensus sequences. With mixcr v2.1.11, UMI consensuses were aligned to TRA and TRB V and J templates and assembled into clonotypes. A clonotype was counted as expanded or contracted only when both edgeR and NoisET called the clonotype significant, with the noise models trained on biological replicates. For edgeR calls, the cutoffs were a false discovery rate-adjusted p below 0.01 and a log2 fold-change threshold of 1. PCA with hierarchical clustering of max-normalized trajectories of the 1000 most abundant clonotypes was used as exploratory dynamics analysis. Separately sequenced CD4+ and CD8+ repertoires were used to assign the CD4 or CD8 phenotype of responding clones. TCRdb took the public reads, trimmed them with fastp at Q25, ran MiXCR for clone calling and kept in-frame beta chains. Every distinct CDR3 protein forms one entry, paired with its most common genes and DNA. The V and J calls were not made by the authors but by TCRdb's processing. In all, the sample holds around 510,000 distinct CDR3 sequences, and about 20% of those were seen once. About 8.4% of the sample is in the top ten clones.

The CDR3 contains 14 residues, cysteine and phenylalanine counted. Left in the record is the CDR3 DNA by itself, 42 bases read in frame from the first base. The germline V gene supplies CDR1 SGDLS and CDR2 YYNGEE. The germline ends are 15 bases apart after V is trimmed by 5 bases and J by 9 bases. Results the study describes overall, beyond this receptor: The study included only a couple of mild cases, and larger cohorts that include severe cases with pre-infection samples were judged to be necessary. SARS-CoV-2 specificity of the second-wave clones peaking on day 37 was not confirmed. Some responding clones were detected in pre-infection memory, suggesting pre-existing cross-reactive memory T cells joined the SARS-CoV-2 response. Contracting CD4+ clones were found mainly in CM and EM memory subsets, while CD8+ clones were enriched in EMRA. Clones that contracted from day 15 to 85 showed balanced CD4/CD8 phenotypes, whereas a second wave of clones that expanded from day 15 to 37 leaned towards CD4+.

Sequences were obtained from PBMCs or a T cell subset sorted from them (not recorded which). The V and J segments used are TRBV9 and TRBJ1-6; the D gene cannot be named for sure. The clonotype comes from an adult woman who had mild COVID-19 (a few samples of this study predate the infection). The sample titles of this study are shuffled in the database, so cell type and time point are left out; the donor was told from shared clones. The CDR3 here reads CASSSGPEGSPLHF. The bases read TGTGCCAGCAGTTCAGGCCCAGAGGGTTCACCCCTCCACTTT.